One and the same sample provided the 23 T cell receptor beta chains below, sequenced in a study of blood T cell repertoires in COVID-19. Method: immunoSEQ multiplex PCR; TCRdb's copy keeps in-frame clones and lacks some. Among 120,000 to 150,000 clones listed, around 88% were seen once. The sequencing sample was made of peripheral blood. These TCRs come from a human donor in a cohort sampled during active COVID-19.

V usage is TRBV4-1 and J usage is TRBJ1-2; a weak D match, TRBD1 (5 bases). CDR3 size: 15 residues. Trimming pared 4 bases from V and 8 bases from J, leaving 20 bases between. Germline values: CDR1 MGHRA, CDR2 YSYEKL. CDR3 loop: CASSRPLDSLRGYTF. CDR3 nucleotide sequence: TGCGCCAGCAGCCGCCCCCTCGACAGTCTTAGGGGCTACACCTTC.

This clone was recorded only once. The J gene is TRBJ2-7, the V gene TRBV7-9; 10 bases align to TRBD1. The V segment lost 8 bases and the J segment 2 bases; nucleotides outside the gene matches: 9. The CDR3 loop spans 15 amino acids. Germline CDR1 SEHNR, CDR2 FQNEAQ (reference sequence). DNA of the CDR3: TGTGCCAGCGGTGGGGACAGGGGAGTCGCCTACGAGCAGTACTTC. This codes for CASGGDRGVAYEQYF.

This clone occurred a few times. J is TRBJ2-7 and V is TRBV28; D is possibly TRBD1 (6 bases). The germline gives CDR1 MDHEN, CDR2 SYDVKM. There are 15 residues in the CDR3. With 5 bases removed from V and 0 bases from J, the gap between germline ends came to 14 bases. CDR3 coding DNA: TGTGCCAGCAGTCGTACCGACAGGACCTCCTACGAGCAGTACTTC. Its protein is CASSRTDRTSYEQYF.

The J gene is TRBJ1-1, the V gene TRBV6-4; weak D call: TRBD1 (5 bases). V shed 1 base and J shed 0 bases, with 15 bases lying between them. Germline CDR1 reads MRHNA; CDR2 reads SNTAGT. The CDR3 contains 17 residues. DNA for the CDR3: TGTGCCAGCAGTGACTTTCGACAGCTCCCCTTGAACACTGAAGCTTTCTTT. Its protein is CASSDFRQLPLNTEAFF.

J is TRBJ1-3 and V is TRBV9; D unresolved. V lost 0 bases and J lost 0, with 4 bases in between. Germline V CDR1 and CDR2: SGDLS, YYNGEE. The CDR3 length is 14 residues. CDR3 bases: TGTGCCAGCAGCGTAGGACACTCTGGAAACACCATATATTTT. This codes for CASSVGHSGNTIYF.

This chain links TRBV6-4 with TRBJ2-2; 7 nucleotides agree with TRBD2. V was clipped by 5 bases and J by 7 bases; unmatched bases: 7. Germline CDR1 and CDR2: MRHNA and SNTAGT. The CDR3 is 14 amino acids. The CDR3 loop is CASSPSLASGELFF. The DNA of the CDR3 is TGTGCCAGCAGTCCCTCACTAGCGAGCGGGGAGCTGTTTTTT.

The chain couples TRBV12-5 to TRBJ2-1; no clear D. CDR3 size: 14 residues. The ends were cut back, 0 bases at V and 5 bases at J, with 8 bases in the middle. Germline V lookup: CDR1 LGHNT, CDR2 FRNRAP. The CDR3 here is CASGLVAEDNEQFF. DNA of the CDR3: TGTGCTAGTGGTTTGGTAGCCGAGGACAATGAGCAGTTCTTC.

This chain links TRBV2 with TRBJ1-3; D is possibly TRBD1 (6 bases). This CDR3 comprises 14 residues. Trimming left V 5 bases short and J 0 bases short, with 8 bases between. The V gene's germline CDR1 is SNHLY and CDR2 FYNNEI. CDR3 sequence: CASSLDSSGNTIYF. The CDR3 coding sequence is TGTGCCAGCAGTTTGGACAGCTCTGGAAACACCATATATTTT.

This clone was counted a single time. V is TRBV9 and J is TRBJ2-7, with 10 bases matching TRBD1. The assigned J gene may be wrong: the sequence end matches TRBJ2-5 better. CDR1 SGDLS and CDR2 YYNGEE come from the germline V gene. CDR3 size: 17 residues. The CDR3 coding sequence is TGTGCCAGCAGCGTAGGGGACAGGGGCCCTATACAAGAGACCCAGTACTTC. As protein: CASSVGDRGPIQETQYF.

Here the CDR3 reads CASSLGGQGGQPQHF. The CDR3 bases are TGTGCCAGCAGCTTGGGGGGGCAGGGAGGACAGCCCCAGCATTTT. This sequence joins TRBV11-2 and TRBJ1-5; D possibly corresponds to TRBD1 (6 bases). This CDR3 spans 15 amino acids. Trimming pared 3 bases from V and 7 bases from J, leaving 16 bases between. Germline values: CDR1 SGHAT, CDR2 FQNNGV.

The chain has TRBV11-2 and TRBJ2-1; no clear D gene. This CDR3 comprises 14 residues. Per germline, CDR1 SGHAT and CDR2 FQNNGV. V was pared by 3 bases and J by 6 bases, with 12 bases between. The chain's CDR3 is CASSFPGRINEQFF. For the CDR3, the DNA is TGTGCCAGCAGCTTTCCAGGCCGTATCAATGAGCAGTTCTTC.

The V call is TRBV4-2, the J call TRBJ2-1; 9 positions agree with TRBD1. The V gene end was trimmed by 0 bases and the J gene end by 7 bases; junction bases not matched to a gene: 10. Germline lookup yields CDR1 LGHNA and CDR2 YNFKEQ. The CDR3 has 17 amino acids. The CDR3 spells CASSQDGGRDRVNEQFF. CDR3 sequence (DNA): TGTGCCAGCAGCCAAGATGGTGGACGGGACAGGGTAAATGAGCAGTTCTTC.

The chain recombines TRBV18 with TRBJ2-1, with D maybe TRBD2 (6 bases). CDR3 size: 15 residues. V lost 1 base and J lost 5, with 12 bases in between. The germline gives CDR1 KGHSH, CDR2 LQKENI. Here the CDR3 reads CASSPRVADNNEQFF. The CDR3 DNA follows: TGTGCCAGCTCACCACGGGTAGCGGATAACAATGAGCAGTTCTTC.

CDR3 amino acids: CASSLFGKWKKLFF. The DNA of the CDR3 is TGCGCCAGCAGCTTGTTCGGGAAGTGGAAAAAACTGTTTTTT. This chain joins TRBV5-1 and TRBJ1-4; D not resolved. The CDR3 spans 14 residues. The ends were cut back, 1 base at V and 9 bases at J, with 13 bases in the middle. The germline V gene encodes CDR1 SGHRS and CDR2 YFSETQ.

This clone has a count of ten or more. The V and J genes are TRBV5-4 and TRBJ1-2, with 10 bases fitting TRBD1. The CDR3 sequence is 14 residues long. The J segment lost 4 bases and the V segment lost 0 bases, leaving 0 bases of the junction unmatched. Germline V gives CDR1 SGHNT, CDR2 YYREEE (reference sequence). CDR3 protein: CASSLGTGGYGYTF. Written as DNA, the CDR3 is TGTGCCAGCAGCTTGGGGACAGGGGGCTATGGCTACACCTTC.

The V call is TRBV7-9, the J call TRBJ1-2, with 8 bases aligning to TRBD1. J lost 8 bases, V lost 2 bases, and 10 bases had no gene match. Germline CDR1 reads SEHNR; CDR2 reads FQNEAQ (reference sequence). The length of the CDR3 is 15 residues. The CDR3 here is CASSLPDRAPRGYTF. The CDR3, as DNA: TGTGCCAGCAGCTTACCGGACAGGGCACCACGCGGCTACACCTTC.

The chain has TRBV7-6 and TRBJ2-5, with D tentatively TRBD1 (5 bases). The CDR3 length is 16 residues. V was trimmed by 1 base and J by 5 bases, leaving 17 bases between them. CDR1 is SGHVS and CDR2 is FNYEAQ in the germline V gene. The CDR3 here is CASSLGPWGSGETQYF. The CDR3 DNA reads TGTGCCAGCAGCTTAGGGCCGTGGGGTTCAGGGGAGACCCAGTACTTC. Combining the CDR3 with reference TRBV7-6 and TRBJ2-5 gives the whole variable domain GAGVSQSPRYKVTKRGQDVALRCDPISGHVSLYWYRQALGQGPEFLTYFNYEAQQDKSGLPNDRFSAERPEGSISTLTIQRTEQRDSAMYRCASSLGPWGSGETQYFGPGTRLLVL.

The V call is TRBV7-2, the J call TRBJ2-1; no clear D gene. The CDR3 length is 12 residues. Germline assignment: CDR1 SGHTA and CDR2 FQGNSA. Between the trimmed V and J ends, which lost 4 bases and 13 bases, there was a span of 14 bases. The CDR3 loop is CASSSTLSRQFF. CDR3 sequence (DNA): TGTGCCAGCAGCTCCACCCTAAGTCGTCAGTTCTTC.

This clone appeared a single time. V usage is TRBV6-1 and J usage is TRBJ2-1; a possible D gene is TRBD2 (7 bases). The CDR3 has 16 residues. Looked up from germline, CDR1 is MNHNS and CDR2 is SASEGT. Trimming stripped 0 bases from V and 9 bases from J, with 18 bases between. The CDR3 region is CASSEAGLVGGREQFF. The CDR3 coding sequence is TGTGCCAGCAGTGAAGCTGGGTTGGTGGGGGGGCGTGAGCAGTTCTTC.

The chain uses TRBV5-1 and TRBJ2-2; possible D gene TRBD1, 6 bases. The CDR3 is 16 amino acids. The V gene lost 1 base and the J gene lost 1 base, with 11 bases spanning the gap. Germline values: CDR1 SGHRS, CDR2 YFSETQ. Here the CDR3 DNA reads TGCGCCAGCAGCTTGCAGGTCAGGGGGAACACCGGGGAGCTGTTTTTT. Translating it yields CASSLQVRGNTGELFF.

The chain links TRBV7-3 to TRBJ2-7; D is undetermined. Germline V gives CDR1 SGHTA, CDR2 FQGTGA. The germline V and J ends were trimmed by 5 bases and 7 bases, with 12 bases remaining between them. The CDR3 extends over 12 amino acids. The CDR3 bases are TGTGCCAGCAGCAATTACGTGAGTGAGCAGTACTTC. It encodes CASSNYVSEQYF.

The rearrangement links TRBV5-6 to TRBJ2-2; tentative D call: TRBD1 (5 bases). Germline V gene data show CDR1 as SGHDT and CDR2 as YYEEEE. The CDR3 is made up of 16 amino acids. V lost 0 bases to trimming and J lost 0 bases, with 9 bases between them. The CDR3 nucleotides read TGTGCCAGCAGCTTGGAAGGGGCAGCGAACACCGGGGAGCTGTTTTTT. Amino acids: CASSLEGAANTGELFF. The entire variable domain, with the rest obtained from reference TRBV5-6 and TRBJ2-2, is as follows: DAGVTQSPTHLIKTRGQQVTLRCSPKSGHDTVSWYQQALGQGPQFIFQYYEEEERQRGNFPDRFSGHQFPNYSSELNVNALLLGDSALYLCASSLEGAANTGELFFGEGSRLTVL.

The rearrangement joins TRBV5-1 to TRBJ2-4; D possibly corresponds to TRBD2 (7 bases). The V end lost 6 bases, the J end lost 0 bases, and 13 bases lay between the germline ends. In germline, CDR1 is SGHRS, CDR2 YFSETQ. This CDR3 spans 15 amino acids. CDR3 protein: CASTVGGLAKNIQYF. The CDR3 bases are TGCGCCAGCACCGTGGGGGGGCTAGCCAAAAACATTCAGTACTTC.